Following are 12 T cell receptor beta chains from one sample sequenced in a study of blood T cell repertoires in COVID-19. Profiled with immunoSEQ multiplex PCR; TCRdb holds only in-frame clones, not every one. The sample lists about 160,000 clones, around four fifths occurring once. The sample taken for sequencing was peripheral blood. Receptors originate from a woman aged 55-69 years with acute or convalescent COVID-19.

The rearrangement links TRBV28 to TRBJ1-4; 11 nucleotides align to TRBD1. Germline loops: CDR1 MDHEN, CDR2 SYDVKM. The CDR3 has 14 amino acids. Losses at the gene ends were 7 bases for V and 8 bases for J; bases not matched to a gene: 6. CDR3 loop: CASIRTGGMEKLFF. As DNA, the CDR3 is TGTGCCAGCATTCGGACAGGGGGCATGGAAAAACTGTTTTTT.

This chain uses TRBV14 with TRBJ2-6; no clear D gene. The CDR3 has 15 residues. CDR1 SGHDN and CDR2 FVKESK come from the germline V gene. Trimming left V 3 bases short and J 0 bases short, with 6 bases between. CDR3 coding DNA: TGTGCCAGCAGCCAGCTATCCTCTGGGGCCAACGTCCTGACTTTC. It is translated as CASSQLSSGANVLTF.

This clone has a single count. The chain is built from TRBV4-1 and TRBJ1-2; TRBD1 agrees at 7 bases. Germline CDR1 is MGHRA and CDR2 is YSYEKL. CDR3 length: 17 amino acids. The V segment lost 0 bases and the J segment 5 bases; nucleotides outside the gene matches: 12. The CDR3 DNA follows: TGCGCCAGCAGCCAAGAGGCAGGGGGAGCTTCCGTTTATGGCTACACCTTC. Its translation is CASSQEAGGASVYGYTF.

The genes are TRBV9 and TRBJ1-5; 7 bases are a match to TRBD1. The CDR3 runs to 14 residues. After removal of 4 bases from V and 4 bases from J, the junction contained 5 bases not matched to a gene. Germline V gives CDR1 SGDLS, CDR2 YYNGEE. The CDR3 is CASSQGTVNQPQHF. As DNA, the CDR3 is TGTGCCAGCAGCCAAGGGACAGTAAATCAGCCCCAGCATTTT.

This clone was observed once. The chain couples TRBV5-4 to TRBJ2-3; 8 nucleotides agree with TRBD2. Germline CDR1 is SGHNT and CDR2 is YYREEE (reference sequence). CDR3 length equals 19 residues. V dropped 0 bases and J dropped 0; count of bases not matched to a gene: 12. CDR3 sequence reads: CASSLGGLAGATSTDTQYF. DNA of the CDR3: TGTGCCAGCAGCTTGGGGGGTCTAGCGGGTGCTACTAGCACAGATACGCAGTATTTT.

This rearrangement joins TRBV12-3 or TRBV12-4 to TRBJ1-2; D gene unclear. V lost 2 bases and J 5 bases, leaving 6 bases between the germline ends. The CDR3 length is 12 residues. The CDR3 loop reads CASSLPGYGYTF. The CDR3 nucleotides are TGTGCCAGCAGTTTACCCGGGTATGGCTACACCTTC.

The chain couples TRBV2 to TRBJ2-3, with 8 positions matching TRBD2. Germline assignment: CDR1 SNHLY and CDR2 FYNNEI. The CDR3 consists of 17 residues. The V and J ends lost 3 bases and 2 bases, in that order; junction bases with no gene match: 10. DNA for the CDR3: TGTGCCAGCAGTGACGGAGCGGGGGAACCTTTCACAGATACGCAGTATTTT. It is translated as CASSDGAGEPFTDTQYF.

The chain is built from TRBV14 and TRBJ1-5; 7 bases agree with TRBD1. The CDR3 totals 19 residues. Trimming removed 0 bases from V and 5 bases from J; junction bases left unmatched: 16. Germline V gives CDR1 SGHDN, CDR2 FVKESK. In DNA, the CDR3 is TGTGCCAGCAGCCAAGATCAGGGGTTGGGACAGTTGAACCATCAGCCCCAGCATTTT. Encoded protein: CASSQDQGLGQLNHQPQHF. Based on the CDR3 plus reference TRBV14 and TRBJ1-5, the full variable domain is EAGVTQFPSHSVIEKGQTVTLRCDPISGHDNLYWYRRVMGKEIKFLLHFVKESKQDESGMPNNRFLAERTGGTYSTLKVQPAELEDSGVYFCASSQDQGLGQLNHQPQHFGDGTRLSIL.

J is TRBJ2-7 and V is TRBV14; 11 nucleotides align to TRBD1. The CDR3 is 14 residues long. Trimming cost V 1 base and J 7 bases; bases outside gene matches: 3. Germline V lookup: CDR1 SGHDN, CDR2 FVKESK. The CDR3 DNA is TGTGCCAGCAGCCAAGCCGGGACAGGGGGAGAGCAGTACTTC. Its translation is CASSQAGTGGEQYF.

This chain joins TRBV5-8 and TRBJ2-1; TRBD1 agrees at 10 bases. The V gene end was trimmed by 5 bases and the J gene end by 8 bases; junction bases not matched to a gene: 7. Germline CDR1 reads SGHTS; CDR2 reads YDEGEE. The CDR3 is 14 residues long. The CDR3 loop reads CASRPRDRGYEQFF. The CDR3, as DNA: TGTGCCAGCAGGCCCCGGGACAGGGGATATGAGCAGTTCTTC.

The rearrangement links TRBV6-2 or TRBV6-3 to TRBJ1-2; 7 bases line up with TRBD1. The V gene's germline CDR1 is MNHEY and CDR2 SVGEGT. The trim removed 5 bases at V and 4 bases at J, leaving 10 bases unmatched. This CDR3 comprises 15 residues. CDR3 sequence: CASSRRGQRFYGYTF. The CDR3 DNA reads TGTGCCAGCAGTCGGCGGGGACAGCGCTTCTATGGCTACACCTTC.

This clone was found a few times. This chain connects TRBV18 to TRBJ1-2; D gene unclear. The germline gives CDR1 KGHSH, CDR2 LQKENI. Between the trimmed V and J ends, which lost 3 bases and 0 bases, there was a span of 11 bases. The CDR3 has 15 residues. DNA of the CDR3: TGTGCCAGCTCACCCTCGGTAGCCGCTAACTATGGCTACACCTTC. It is translated as CASSPSVAANYGYTF.